The 14 T cell receptor beta chains below come from one sample, sequenced in a study of blood T cell repertoires in COVID-19. Generated by immunoSEQ multiplex PCR, the TCRdb table keeps only in-frame clones and is missing some. The table has some 140,000 clones, around 90% seen once; the top ten hold roughly 0.51%. Sequenced input: peripheral blood. The receptor set was obtained from a man aged 50-59 years with acute or convalescent COVID-19.

The chain employs TRBV10-2 and TRBJ2-7; TRBD2 matches at 13 bases. Trimming took 6 bases from V and 1 from J; bases not matched to a gene: 6. This CDR3 comprises 16 residues. Germline CDR1 WSHSY, CDR2 SAAADI. For the CDR3, the DNA is TGCGCCAGCAGCCGGACGGGACTAGCGGGATCCTACGAGCAGTACTTC. Translating gives CASSRTGLAGSYEQYF.

The chain is built from TRBV19 and TRBJ1-1, with D perhaps matching TRBD1 (6 bases). CDR3 size: 14 residues. Trimming took 5 bases from V and 5 from J, leaving 15 bases between them. Per the germline V gene, CDR1 is LNHDA and CDR2 is SQIVND (reference sequence). CDR3 region: CASSWTVGPTEAFF. For the CDR3, the DNA is TGTGCCAGTAGTTGGACAGTGGGGCCGACTGAAGCTTTCTTT.

This chain connects TRBV7-3 to TRBJ2-7; possibly TRBD2 for D (5 bases). Germline V gene lookup returns CDR1 SGHTA and CDR2 FQGTGA. The CDR3 is 12 residues long. The V and J ends lost 5 bases and 3 bases respectively, with 8 bases between them. CDR3 nucleotides: TGTGCCAGCAGCCCGAGGGACTACGAGCAGTACGTC. It codes for CASSPRDYEQYV.

V gene TRBV27 combines with J gene TRBJ2-1, with D perhaps matching TRBD1 (5 bases). Trimming left V 4 bases short and J 0 bases short, with 10 bases between. Germline CDR1 MNHEY, CDR2 SMNVEV (reference sequence). The CDR3 is made up of 15 amino acids. This CDR3 reads CASSSTVSSYNEQFF. CDR3 nucleotides: TGTGCCAGCAGTTCGACAGTGAGCTCCTACAATGAGCAGTTCTTC.

The V and J genes are TRBV29-1 and TRBJ2-7; D unclear. CDR1 is SQVTM, CDR2 ANQGSEA, per germline. The V end was cut by 6 bases, the J end by 0 bases, with 9 bases between. This CDR3 has 12 amino acids. The CDR3 region is CSVALYSYEQYF. DNA for the CDR3: TGCAGCGTCGCGTTATACTCCTACGAGCAGTACTTC.

This chain links TRBV5-1 with TRBJ1-4, with 8 bases matching TRBD1. The CDR3 has 14 amino acids. V trimming: 0 bases; J trimming: 8 bases; junction bases outside the gene matches: 3. Germline values: CDR1 SGHRS, CDR2 YFSETQ. The CDR3 DNA reads as TGCGCCAGCAGCTTGGGGACAGGGCGGGAAAAACTGTTTTTT. This translates into CASSLGTGREKLFF.

V usage is TRBV7-3 and J usage is TRBJ1-1; D not certain. The CDR3 sequence is 15 residues long. V was clipped by 3 bases and J by 0 bases, with 11 bases between them. CDR1 SGHTA and CDR2 FQGTGA come from the germline V gene. The CDR3 DNA reads as TGTGCCAGCAGCTTCAACGTCGGGGTGAACACTGAAGCTTTCTTT. Protein sequence: CASSFNVGVNTEAFF.

V and J are TRBV6-5 and TRBJ1-4, with D possibly being TRBD1 (5 bases). Trimming cost V 0 bases and J 7 bases, with 12 bases left between them. CDR1 is MNHEY and CDR2 is SVGAGI in the germline V gene. CDR3 length equals 15 residues. The CDR3 region is CASSYSGTRGEKLFF. The CDR3 DNA reads TGTGCCAGCAGTTACTCGGGGACTCGGGGTGAAAAACTGTTTTTT.

The J gene is TRBJ1-1, the V gene TRBV6-5; D remains ambiguous. The CDR3 sequence is 14 residues long. From germline, CDR1 is MNHEY and CDR2 SVGAGI. Trimming pared 4 bases from V and 4 bases from J, leaving 13 bases between. The CDR3 DNA sequence: TGTGCCAGCAGTTCCCTCCCCCAGTTCACTGAAGCTTTCTTT. This gives the protein CASSSLPQFTEAFF.

The chain couples TRBV19 to TRBJ2-2; TRBD1 aligns across 10 bases. Germline trimming cut 7 bases from V and 4 bases from J; bases unmatched to any gene: 9. This CDR3 contains 16 residues. Germline CDR1 and CDR2: LNHDA and SQIVND (reference sequence). This CDR3 is CASIPRGTGVTGELFF. The CDR3 DNA is TGTGCCAGTATCCCTCGGGGGACAGGGGTCACCGGGGAGCTGTTTTTT.

This clone appeared once. The chain joins TRBV5-6 to TRBJ1-6, with D hard to call. CDR3 length equals 14 residues. Trimming left V 4 bases short and J 7 bases short, with 12 bases between. Germline loops: CDR1 SGHDT, CDR2 YYEEEE. CDR3 in DNA: TGTGCCAGCAGCCCTGGGCCGCTAAATTCACCCCTCCACTTT. Amino acid sequence: CASSPGPLNSPLHF.

The chain has TRBV5-1 and TRBJ2-2; TRBD2 matches 14 bases. The CDR3 length is 17 residues. From germline, CDR1 is SGHRS and CDR2 YFSETQ. Trimming removed 4 bases from V and 5 bases from J; junction bases left unmatched: 7. The chain's CDR3 is CASSGGLAGVGTGELFF. For the CDR3, the DNA is TGCGCCAGCAGCGGGGGACTAGCGGGAGTTGGGACCGGGGAGCTGTTTTTT.

The gene calls are TRBV6-5 and TRBJ1-6, with a weak D call TRBD1 (5 bases). V shed 5 bases and J shed 5 bases, with 13 bases lying between them. The CDR3 length is 15 residues. The germline V gene encodes CDR1 MNHEY and CDR2 SVGAGI. This CDR3 is CASSQGGNNNSPLHF. DNA for the CDR3: TGTGCCAGCAGTCAGGGAGGGAACAATAATTCACCCCTCCACTTT.

The genes are TRBV5-1 and TRBJ2-1, with D possibly being TRBD2 (10 bases). The length of the CDR3 is 22 residues. The V end was cut by 4 bases, the J end by 0 bases, with 32 bases between. CDR1 is SGHRS and CDR2 is YFSETQ in the germline V gene. The CDR3 DNA follows: TGCGCCAGCAGCGCCGGACAGGGGACCCTACTAGCGGGATCGAGCTCCTACAATGAGCAGTTCTTC. Protein product: CASSAGQGTLLAGSSSYNEQFF.